These T cell receptor beta chains were read from a single sample in a study of blood T cells in healthy people across ages. MiXCR was run by TCRdb on the 5' RACE reads, yielding one entry per CDR3 protein. Of approximately 880,000 distinct CDR3 sequences in the sample, roughly 52% were seen once. Sequenced: blood. These receptors were collected from a man in his thirties or forties in good health. Each CDR3 is given with its conserved first and last residue. A D gene is named only where the DNA matches it firmly. Expanded clones get a size class; other rows say once, few or many, or leave the size out.

j_call: TRBJ2-4
v_call: TRBV3-1
d_call: TRBD2
clone_size: few
cdr3_aa: CASSRGSGVDKNIQYF
cdr3_nt: TGTGCCAGCAGCCGAGGTAGCGGGGTGGACAAAAACATTCAGTACTTC

j_call: TRBJ2-4
v_call: TRBV6-5
d_call: -
clone_size: -
cdr3_aa: CASGILGAKNIQYF
cdr3_nt: TGTGCCAGCGGGATCTTAGGGGCCAAAAACATTCAGTACTTC

j_call: TRBJ1-1
v_call: TRBV6-6
d_call: -
clone_size: -
cdr3_aa: CASSNGAGQNTEAFF
cdr3_nt: TGTGCCAGCAGCAACGGGGCAGGCCAGAACACTGAAGCTTTCTTT

j_call: TRBJ2-3
v_call: TRBV13
d_call: -
clone_size: -
cdr3_aa: CASSLVAGRIGTDTQYF
cdr3_nt: TGTGCCAGCAGCTTAGTCGCAGGGAGGATCGGCACAGATACGCAGTATTTT

j_call: TRBJ2-2
v_call: TRBV11-3
d_call: TRBD2
clone_size: once
cdr3_aa: CASSIGLAGTGELFF
cdr3_nt: TGTGCCAGCAGCATAGGACTAGCGGGGACCGGGGAGCTGTTTTTT

j_call: TRBJ1-5
v_call: TRBV6-6
d_call: -
clone_size: -
cdr3_aa: CASRGTVNQPQHF
cdr3_nt: TGTGCCAGCAGGGGGACGGTTAATCAGCCCCAGCATTTT

j_call: TRBJ2-7
v_call: TRBV6-6
d_call: TRBD2
clone_size: -
cdr3_aa: CASSLVGGGALNEQYF
cdr3_nt: TGTGCCAGCAGTTTAGTTGGCGGGGGGGCTCTCAACGAGCAGTACTTC

j_call: TRBJ2-1
v_call: TRBV7-3
d_call: -
clone_size: few
cdr3_aa: CASSDSSAGTNEQFF
cdr3_nt: TGTGCCAGCAGCGATTCTAGCGCGGGTACCAATGAGCAGTTCTTC

j_call: TRBJ2-1
v_call: TRBV29-1
d_call: -
clone_size: -
cdr3_aa: CSALGGLGTYNEQFF
cdr3_nt: TGCAGCGCCCTGGGGGGCTTGGGGACTTACAATGAGCAGTTCTTC

j_call: TRBJ2-3
v_call: TRBV5-1
d_call: -
clone_size: -
cdr3_aa: CASSYSGMSTDTQYF
cdr3_nt: TGCGCCAGCAGCTACTCTGGAATGAGCACAGATACGCAGTATTTT

j_call: TRBJ2-7
v_call: TRBV28
d_call: -
clone_size: few
cdr3_aa: CASRGDVSYEQYF
cdr3_nt: TGTGCCAGTCGAGGGGATGTCTCCTACGAGCAGTACTTC

j_call: TRBJ1-2
v_call: TRBV9
d_call: -
clone_size: -
cdr3_aa: CASSVGFSPNYGYTF
cdr3_nt: TGTGCCAGCAGCGTCGGTTTCAGCCCTAACTATGGCTACACCTTC

j_call: TRBJ2-7
v_call: TRBV18
d_call: -
clone_size: -
cdr3_aa: CASSPGGTEQYF
cdr3_nt: TGTGCCAGCTCACCGGGCGGGACCGAGCAGTACTTC

j_call: TRBJ2-7
v_call: TRBV20-1
d_call: -
clone_size: -
cdr3_aa: CSARDPGRQVSSYNEQYF
cdr3_nt: TGCAGTGCTAGAGATCCCGGACGTCAGGTTAGCTCCTACAATGAGCAGTACTTC

j_call: TRBJ2-7
v_call: TRBV18
d_call: -
clone_size: -
cdr3_aa: CASSPFRDSSYEQYF
cdr3_nt: TGTGCCAGCTCACCTTTCCGGGATTCCTCCTACGAGCAGTACTTC

j_call: TRBJ2-7
v_call: TRBV9
d_call: TRBD1
clone_size: many
cdr3_aa: CASSVDPGQTSYEQYF
cdr3_nt: TGTGCCAGCAGCGTAGATCCGGGACAGACGTCCTACGAGCAGTACTTC

j_call: TRBJ2-7
v_call: TRBV24-1
d_call: -
clone_size: -
cdr3_aa: CATSEENPYEQYF
cdr3_nt: TGTGCCACCAGTGAGGAGAATCCCTACGAGCAGTACTTC

j_call: TRBJ2-1
v_call: TRBV29-1
d_call: -
clone_size: few
cdr3_aa: CSVAPAGPVDYNEQFF
cdr3_nt: TGCAGCGTTGCCCCTGCGGGGCCCGTGGACTACAATGAGCAGTTCTTC

j_call: TRBJ2-7
v_call: TRBV12-3/TRBV12-4
d_call: -
clone_size: few
cdr3_aa: CASKLAPRATHEQYF
cdr3_nt: TGTGCCAGCAAACTAGCCCCCAGGGCCACTCACGAGCAGTACTTC

j_call: TRBJ1-2
v_call: TRBV20-1
d_call: -
clone_size: -
cdr3_aa: CSARDPAGYGYTF
cdr3_nt: TGCAGTGCTAGAGATCCGGCCGGCTATGGCTACACCTTC

j_call: TRBJ1-2
v_call: TRBV4-3
d_call: -
clone_size: -
cdr3_aa: CASSQDRGWVNYGYTF
cdr3_nt: TGCGCCAGCAGCCAAGATAGGGGCTGGGTTAACTATGGCTACACCTTC

j_call: TRBJ2-3
v_call: TRBV24-1
d_call: TRBD2
clone_size: -
cdr3_aa: CATSDLVSGGSPSWTDTQYF
cdr3_nt: TGTGCCACCAGTGATTTAGTTAGCGGGGGGTCACCCAGCTGGACAGATACGCAGTATTTT

j_call: TRBJ2-5
v_call: TRBV7-9
d_call: -
clone_size: few
cdr3_aa: CASSSLSGNRKTQYF
cdr3_nt: TGTGCCAGCAGCTCCCTCTCGGGCAATCGGAAGACCCAGTACTTC

j_call: TRBJ2-3
v_call: TRBV15
d_call: -
clone_size: few
cdr3_aa: CATSLITDTQYF
cdr3_nt: TGTGCCACTTCCCTCATCACAGATACGCAGTATTTT

j_call: TRBJ2-1
v_call: TRBV11-1
d_call: -
clone_size: -
cdr3_aa: CASSLTPQNEQFF
cdr3_nt: TGTGCCAGCAGCTTAACCCCTCAGAATGAGCAGTTCTTC

j_call: TRBJ2-1
v_call: TRBV6-2/TRBV6-3
d_call: -
clone_size: -
cdr3_aa: CASSYPDVGGYRQFF
cdr3_nt: TGTGCCAGCAGTTACCCCGACGTTGGGGGATATCGGCAGTTCTTC

j_call: TRBJ2-1
v_call: TRBV4-2
d_call: -
clone_size: -
cdr3_aa: CASSQELVSHNEQFF
cdr3_nt: TGTGCCAGCAGCCAAGAGCTAGTCTCCCACAATGAGCAGTTCTTC

j_call: TRBJ1-2
v_call: TRBV27
d_call: -
clone_size: -
cdr3_aa: CASSSTGTDFYGYTF
cdr3_nt: TGTGCCAGCAGTTCCACAGGGACTGACTTCTATGGCTACACCTTC

j_call: TRBJ2-1
v_call: TRBV10-2
d_call: -
clone_size: -
cdr3_aa: CASSEPGEPNEQFF
cdr3_nt: TGCGCCAGCAGTGAACCAGGAGAACCCAATGAGCAGTTCTTC

j_call: TRBJ1-5
v_call: TRBV5-6
d_call: -
clone_size: -
cdr3_aa: CASSLLGTGEPQHF
cdr3_nt: TGTGCCAGCAGCTTACTAGGTACTGGGGAGCCCCAGCATTTT